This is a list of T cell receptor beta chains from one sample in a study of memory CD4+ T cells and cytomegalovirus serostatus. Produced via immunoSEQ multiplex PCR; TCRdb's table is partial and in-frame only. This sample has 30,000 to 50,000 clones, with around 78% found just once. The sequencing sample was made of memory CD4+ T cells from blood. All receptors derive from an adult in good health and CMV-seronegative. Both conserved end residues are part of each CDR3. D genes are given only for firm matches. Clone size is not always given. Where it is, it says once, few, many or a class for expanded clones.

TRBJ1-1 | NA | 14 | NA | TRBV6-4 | CASSDSSKNTEAFF | TGTGCCAGCAGTGACTCCTCGAAGAACACTGAAGCTTTCTTT
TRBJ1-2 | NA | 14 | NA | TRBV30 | CAWSATTDFYGYTF | TGTGCCTGGAGTGCAACTACGGACTTCTATGGCTACACCTTC
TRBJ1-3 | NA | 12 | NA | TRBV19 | CASSNTGNTIYF | TGTGCCAGTAGTAACACTGGAAACACCATATATTTT
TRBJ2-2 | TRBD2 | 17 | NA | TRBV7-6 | CASSSLAGGINTGELFF | TGTGCCAGCAGCTCGCTAGCCGGGGGGATAAACACCGGGGAGCTGTTTTTT
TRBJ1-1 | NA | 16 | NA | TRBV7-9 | CASSLEYGRGRTEAFF | TGTGCCAGCAGCTTAGAGTATGGCAGGGGAAGGACTGAAGCTTTCTTT
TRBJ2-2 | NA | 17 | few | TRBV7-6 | CASSLMQGSANTGELFF | TGTGCCAGCAGCTTAATGCAGGGGAGCGCGAACACCGGGGAGCTGTTTTTT
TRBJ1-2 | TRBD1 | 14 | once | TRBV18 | CASSSTGGNEGYTF | TGTGCCAGCTCATCGACAGGGGGAAACGAGGGCTACACCTTC
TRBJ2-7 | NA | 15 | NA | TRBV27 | CASSRKQGGGYEQYF | TGTGCCAGCAGCCGCAAACAGGGAGGAGGCTACGAGCAGTACTTC
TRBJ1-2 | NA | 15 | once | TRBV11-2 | CASSFSTRASYGYTF | TGTGCCAGCAGCTTTTCTACCAGGGCCAGCTATGGCTACACCTTC
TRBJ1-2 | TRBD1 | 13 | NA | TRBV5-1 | CASSPDRNYGYTF | TGCGCCAGCAGCCCGGACAGGAACTATGGCTACACCTTC
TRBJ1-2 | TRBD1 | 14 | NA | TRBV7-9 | CASSRGQGDYGYTF | TGTGCCAGCAGCCGAGGACAGGGGGACTATGGCTACACCTTC
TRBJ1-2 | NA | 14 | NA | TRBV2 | CASRSGDVAYGYTF | TGTGCCAGCAGAAGCGGGGACGTGGCCTATGGCTACACCTTC
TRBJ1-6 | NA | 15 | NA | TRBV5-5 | CASSPHWGEDSPLHF | TGTGCCAGCAGCCCCCATTGGGGGGAGGATTCACCCCTCCACTTT
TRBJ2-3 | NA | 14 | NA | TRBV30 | CAWQQRGSLITQYF | TGTGCCTGGCAACAAAGGGGGTCCCTCATAACGCAGTATTTT
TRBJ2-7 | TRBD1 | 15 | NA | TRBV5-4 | CAGSLGDRGVYEQYF | TGTGCCGGCAGCTTGGGGGACAGGGGCGTCTACGAGCAGTACTTC
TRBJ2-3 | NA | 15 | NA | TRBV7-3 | CASSLALGDTDTQYF | TGTGCCAGCAGCCTAGCGCTCGGTGACACAGATACGCAGTATTTT
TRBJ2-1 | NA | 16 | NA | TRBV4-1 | CASSQDRWEDHNEQFF | TGCGCCAGCAGCCAAGATCGATGGGAGGACCACAATGAGCAGTTCTTC
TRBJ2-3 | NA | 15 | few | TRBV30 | CAWSDVPGGPDTQYF | TGTGCCTGGAGTGACGTGCCGGGGGGCCCTGATACGCAGTATTTT
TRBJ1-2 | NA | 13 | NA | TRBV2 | CASSEALRYGYTF | TGTGCCAGCAGTGAAGCGCTTCGCTATGGCTACACCTTC
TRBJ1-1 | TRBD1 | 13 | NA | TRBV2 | CARTGTGRTEAFF | TGTGCCAGAACCGGGACAGGGAGGACTGAAGCTTTCTTT
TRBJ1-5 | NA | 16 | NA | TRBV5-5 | CASSLTGTNPNQPQHF | TGTGCCAGCAGCTTGACAGGGACAAATCCGAATCAGCCCCAGCATTTT
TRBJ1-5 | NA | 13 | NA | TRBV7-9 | CASSFSQNQPQHF | TGTGCCAGCAGCTTCTCGCAAAATCAGCCCCAGCATTTT
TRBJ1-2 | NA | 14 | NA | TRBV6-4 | CAGKLTATNYGYTF | TGTGCCGGCAAGCTGACGGCGACTAACTATGGCTACACCTTC
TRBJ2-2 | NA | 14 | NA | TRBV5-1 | CASSLEAVRGELFF | TGCGCCAGCAGCTTGGAGGCCGTACGCGGGGAGCTGTTTTTT
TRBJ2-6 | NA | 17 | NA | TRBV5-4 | CASSLERGATGANVLTF | TGTGCCAGCAGCTTGGAAAGAGGGGCCACTGGGGCCAACGTCCTGACTTTC
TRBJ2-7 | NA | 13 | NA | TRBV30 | CAWSVRGPYEQYF | TGTGCCTGGAGTGTACGGGGCCCCTACGAGCAGTACTTC
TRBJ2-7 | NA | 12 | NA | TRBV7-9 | CASSASSYEQYF | TGTGCCAGCAGCGCCAGCTCCTACGAGCAGTACTTC
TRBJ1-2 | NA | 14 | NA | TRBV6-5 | CASSLRVGVGGYTF | TGTGCCAGCAGTCTTAGGGTCGGGGTAGGTGGCTACACCTTC
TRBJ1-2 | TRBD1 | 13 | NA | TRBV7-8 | CASSPGTGQGYTF | TGTGCCAGCAGTCCCGGGACAGGGCAGGGCTACACCTTC